This entry lists 12 T cell receptor beta chains sequenced from one sample in a study of T cell responses to AZD1222 COVID-19 vaccine. Profiling relied on immunoSEQ multiplex PCR, and the TCRdb table lists in-frame clones only, not all of them. Of fewer than 200,000 clones listed, almost 95% were seen once; the top ten hold about 10%. The input for sequencing was peripheral blood, taken on day 0 of AZD1222 vaccination. The origin of the receptors is an adult in good health.

V and J are TRBV7-9 and TRBJ1-1; D may be TRBD1 (6 bases). V lost 11 bases to trimming and J lost 7 bases, with 20 bases between them. There are 13 residues in the CDR3. CDR1 is SEHNR, CDR2 FQNEAQ, per germline (reference sequence). The DNA of the CDR3 is TGTGCCTCCAGAGGTGGACAGTACTTTGAAGCTTTCTTT. Its protein is CASRGGQYFEAFF.

The J gene is TRBJ2-1, the V gene TRBV3-1 (or the pseudogene TRBV3-2), with 11 bases aligning to TRBD2. In germline, CDR1 is LGHDT, CDR2 YNNKEL (reference sequence). Trimming at V came to 4 bases and at J to 7 bases, leaving 12 bases not matched to a gene. The CDR3 has 17 residues. This chain's CDR3 is CASSPSALIAGGNEQFF. As DNA, the CDR3 is TGTGCCAGCAGCCCGTCGGCTTTGATAGCGGGGGGGAATGAGCAGTTCTTC.

This clone was recorded a few times. J is TRBJ2-2 and V is TRBV18; no clear D gene. The CDR3 length is 13 residues. The germline CDR1 and CDR2 sequences are KGHSH and LQKENI. V was trimmed by 4 bases and J by 5 bases, leaving 8 bases between them. CDR3 region: CASSLIDTGELFF. CDR3 DNA: TGTGCCAGCTCACTAATAGATACCGGGGAGCTGTTTTTT.

The rearrangement uses TRBV4-2 and TRBJ1-1, with TRBD1 matching over 9 bases. V dropped 5 bases and J dropped 0; count of bases not matched to a gene: 4. Per the germline V gene, CDR1 is LGHNA and CDR2 is YNFKEQ. CDR3 size: 15 residues. CDR3 protein: CASSSGQGLNTEAFF. The CDR3 DNA reads TGTGCCAGCAGCTCAGGACAGGGGTTGAACACTGAAGCTTTCTTT.

The chain employs TRBV6-4 and TRBJ2-1, with D possibly being TRBD2 (6 bases). The germline gives CDR1 MRHNA, CDR2 SNTAGT. This CDR3 contains 16 residues. The ends were cut back, 0 bases at V and 8 bases at J, with 17 bases in the middle. The CDR3 is CASSDSYGRGSDEQFF. The DNA of the CDR3 is TGTGCCAGCAGTGACTCCTACGGGAGAGGTAGCGATGAGCAGTTCTTC.

In its sample, this clone was seen once. The J gene is TRBJ2-2, the V gene TRBV19; D remains unclear. CDR3 size: 16 residues. Germline CDR1 reads LNHDA; CDR2 reads SQIVND (reference sequence). Trimming pared 5 bases from V and 0 bases from J, leaving 13 bases between. The CDR3 sequence: CASSSPPGANTGELFF. In DNA form, the CDR3 reads TGTGCCAGTAGTTCCCCCCCCGGAGCGAACACCGGGGAGCTGTTTTTT.

The chain has TRBV5-1 and TRBJ2-1, with 16 bases matching TRBD2. CDR1 is SGHRS, CDR2 YFSETQ, per germline. The CDR3 sequence is 17 residues long. V trimming: 5 bases; J trimming: 3 bases; junction bases outside the gene matches: 5. CDR3 nucleotide sequence: TGCGCCAGCAGGGTGGGACTAGCGGGAGGGAGCTACAATGAGCAGTTCTTC. Translated: CASRVGLAGGSYNEQFF.

The chain is built from TRBV18 and TRBJ1-4; TRBD1 might be the D (5 bases). The CDR3 contains 13 residues. Germline V gene lookup returns CDR1 KGHSH and CDR2 LQKENI. V was clipped by 3 bases and J by 12 bases, with 14 bases between them. The CDR3 reads CASSPQTVSQLFF. In nucleotides, the CDR3 is TGTGCCAGCTCACCCCAGACAGTCTCGCAACTGTTTTTT.

The gene calls are TRBV18 and TRBJ2-3; weak D call: TRBD2 (5 bases). Germline V lookup: CDR1 KGHSH, CDR2 LQKENI. The CDR3 is 15 residues long. Trimming took off 0 bases at V and 6 bases at J, with 13 bases between the two ends. CDR3 nucleotides: TGTGCCAGCTCACCACCGAGCAGCCCGGGGGATACGCAGTATTTT. This gives the protein CASSPPSSPGDTQYF. The complete variable domain, with remaining parts taken from reference TRBV18 and TRBJ2-3, reads NAGVMQNPRHLVRRRGQEARLRCSPMKGHSHVYWYRQLPEEGLKFMVYLQKENIIDESGMPKERFSAEFPKEGPSILRIQQVVRGDSAAYFCASSPPSSPGDTQYFGPGTRLTVL.

The chain is built from TRBV2 and TRBJ1-1; perhaps TRBD1 as D (5 bases). Germline V gene sequence: CDR1 SNHLY, CDR2 FYNNEI. Trimming removed 4 bases at V and 3 bases at J, with 15 bases between. This CDR3 spans 15 amino acids. The CDR3 DNA reads as TGTGCCAGCAGTGTTCAGGGCATAGGGGACACTGAAGCTTTCTTT. It yields the protein CASSVQGIGDTEAFF.

V and J are TRBV9 and TRBJ2-1; the match to TRBD2 covers 9 bases. This CDR3 has 15 amino acids. Trimming took 3 bases from V and 7 from J; bases not matched to a gene: 8. The germline gives CDR1 SGDLS, CDR2 YYNGEE. In DNA, the CDR3 is TGTGCCAGCAGCGGGGCTGGCGGGAGGGGTAATGAGCAGTTCTTC. Translation: CASSGAGGRGNEQFF.

J is TRBJ2-1 and V is TRBV29-1, with a weak D call TRBD2 (6 bases). The V end lost 1 base, the J end lost 8 bases, and 15 bases lay between the germline ends. The CDR3 has 14 amino acids. CDR1 and CDR2 (germline): SQVTM, ANQGSEA. The CDR3 spells CSVEGRKGEDEQFF. The CDR3 nucleotides read TGCAGCGTTGAAGGAAGGAAAGGGGAGGATGAGCAGTTCTTC.